This passage covers 5 T cell receptor beta chains from one sample sequenced in a study of Ad26.COV2.S vaccination and SARS-CoV-2 variants. Measured with immunoSEQ multiplex PCR; TCRdb has only the in-frame clones, and not every one. Here the sample spans 300,000 to 400,000 clones, approximately 80% being singletons. Regarding treatment: roughly 20 received Ad26.COV2.S at low or high dose, single or two shots; 5 received placebo; per-sample allocation not given. Day 63 following the first vaccine or placebo injection was when the samples were taken. The source was peripheral blood, collected in a trial of Ad26.COV2.S vaccine versus placebo. These receptors all come from a person aged 18 to 59 who received the Ad26.COV2.S COVID-19 vaccine or a placebo.

CDR3 in amino acids: CSASKGIYGYTF. The CDR3, as DNA: TGCAGTGCTAGTAAAGGGATCTATGGCTACACCTTC. The chain uses TRBV20-1 and TRBJ1-2; D is unresolved. The V gene lost 3 bases and the J gene lost 4 bases, with 9 bases spanning the gap. The CDR3 contains 12 residues. Per the germline V gene, CDR1 is DFQATT and CDR2 is SNEGSKA (reference sequence).

The J gene is TRBJ1-2, the V gene TRBV27; a weak D match, TRBD1 (6 bases). V was shortened by 0 bases and J by 4 bases, with 6 bases between the two germline ends. In germline, CDR1 is MNHEY, CDR2 SMNVEV (reference sequence). This CDR3 comprises 13 residues. CDR3 sequence reads: CASSLSGAYGYTF. In DNA form, the CDR3 reads TGTGCCAGCAGTTTATCGGGGGCCTATGGCTACACCTTC.

Concerning this clone: At one boundary the junction diverges from the germline segment, which might be a read error. The V call is TRBV5-8, the J call TRBJ2-7, with 10 bases lining up with TRBD2. The germline V gene encodes CDR1 SGHTS and CDR2 YDEGEE. CDR3 size: 11 residues. CDR3 sequence (DNA): TGTGCCAGCAGCTTCCTGGGACTAGCGTTTTTC. This translates into CASSFLGLAFF.

The chain combines TRBV7-9 with TRBJ2-1, with 8 bases lining up with TRBD1. This CDR3 is built from 16 residues. Trimming at V came to 5 bases and at J to 4 bases, leaving 10 bases not matched to a gene. CDR1 and CDR2 (germline): SEHNR, FQNEAQ (reference sequence). The CDR3 spells CASSPNPGQVYNEQFF. The CDR3 bases are TGTGCCAGCAGCCCAAACCCGGGACAGGTTTACAATGAGCAGTTCTTC.

This clone showed up just once. Sequence at one end of the junction differs from germline and may be a read error. This rearrangement joins TRBV28 to TRBJ2-5; D remains ambiguous. The CDR3 totals 12 residues. CDR1 and CDR2 from the germline V gene are MDHEN and SYDVKM. In nucleotides, the CDR3 is TGTGCCAGCAGTTTATCCCAAGAGGCCCAGTACTTC. Residues: CASSLSQEAQYF. Based on the CDR3 plus reference TRBV28 and TRBJ2-5, the full variable domain is DVKVTQSSRYLVKRTGEKVFLECVQDMDHENMFWYRQDPGLGLRLIYFSYDVKMKEKGDIPEGYSVSREKKERFSLILESASTNQTSMYLCASSLSQEAQYFGPGTRLLVL.